These T cell receptor beta chains were read from a single sample in a study of T cell repertoires in cytomegalovirus infection. TCRdb used MiXCR to reprocess the reads, holding one entry per CDR3 protein. This repertoire shows more than 650,000 distinct CDR3 sequences, approximately 40% found once; its top ten account for around 2.8%. Sequencing used PBMCs. These receptor sequences come from a human donor in good health (CMV status not recorded). Some clones in this sample may be carry-over from other donors' samples. The CDR3 runs from the conserved cysteine through the conserved F or W. The D gene is left open where the match is weak. Rows may omit the clone size; those that give it use once, few, many or a size class.

TRBV28	TRBD1	NA	TRBJ2-2	TGTGCCAGCAGTATCAGGGGGCTAGGCACCGGGGAGCTGTTTTTT	CASSIRGLGTGELFF
TRBV7-6	TRBD1	many	TRBJ2-5	TGTGCCAGCAGCGGCACGGGGCACAGGGGTTTTTCCCAGTACTTC	CASSGTGHRGFSQYF
TRBV6-8	NA	NA	TRBJ1-6	TGTGCCAGCAGGGGTGGACACCATAATTCACCCCTCCACTTT	CASRGGHHNSPLHF
TRBV27	NA	few	TRBJ1-5	TGTGCCAGCAGTTTATTGGGGACCCCGAGGGGCAATCAGCCCCAGCATTTT	CASSLLGTPRGNQPQHF
TRBV11-1	NA	NA	TRBJ1-1	TGTGCCAGCCGCGTAGGGGCCATGAACACTGAAGCTTTCTTT	CASRVGAMNTEAFF
TRBV19	NA	NA	TRBJ2-1	TGTGCCAGTACCGAACAGGCGGTTACCTACAATGAGCAGTTGTTC	CASTEQAVTYNEQLF
TRBV4-3	NA	NA	TRBJ1-6	TGCGCCAGCAGCCAAGATGGTCCTTCACCCCTCCACTTT	CASSQDGPSPLHF
TRBV20-1	NA	NA	TRBJ1-6	TGCAGTGCTAGAGTTGGCCATTATAATTCACCCCTCCACTTT	CSARVGHYNSPLHF
TRBV4-2	NA	NA	TRBJ1-1	TGTGCCAGCAGCCAAGAATACGACAGGCCCAATGAAGCTTTCTTT	CASSQEYDRPNEAFF
TRBV5-6	NA	NA	TRBJ2-1	TGTGCCAGCAGCTTGCCACTGGATAACAATGAGCAGTTCTTC	CASSLPLDNNEQFF
TRBV7-9	NA	few	TRBJ1-5	TGTGCCGTAGCCGGGGACTTAAGGAATCAGCCCCAGCATTTT	CAVAGDLRNQPQHF
TRBV5-6	NA	NA	TRBJ1-1	TGTGCCAGCAGGGGATTTTACCTCATGAACACTGAAGCTTTCTTT	CASRGFYLMNTEAFF
TRBV19	NA	NA	TRBJ1-4	TGTGCCAGTAGTATAGATCGACGGGGTGCCGAGTTGTTT	CASSIDRRGAELF
TRBV5-8	NA	NA	TRBJ1-5	TGTGCCAGCAGCTTGGGGAGTAGCAAAGGGCGCGGTACGGACCAGCCCCAGCATTTT	CASSLGSSKGRGTDQPQHF
TRBV27	NA	few	TRBJ2-5	TGTGCCAGCAGTTCCCACCGATGGGGTCCAGAGAGGGAGACCCAGTACTTC	CASSSHRWGPERETQYF
TRBV7-2	TRBD2	many	TRBJ2-5	TGTGCCAGCAGCTTACTAGCGGCCTTCCAAGAGACCCAGTACTTC	CASSLLAAFQETQYF
TRBV29-1	NA	NA	TRBJ2-5	TGCAGCGTTAAGGGGTCCCGGCGGGGGACCCAGTACTTC	CSVKGSRRGTQYF
TRBV7-2	TRBD1	NA	TRBJ1-2	TGTGCCAGCAGCCACGGACAGGGGATCACTTATGGCTACACCTTC	CASSHGQGITYGYTF
TRBV28	TRBD2	NA	TRBJ2-1	TGTGCCAGCAACGAGCAGCGGGACTACAATGAGCAGTTCTTC	CASNEQRDYNEQFF
TRBV19	NA	few	TRBJ1-2	TGTGCCACCAAAGCCATAACAGGGCTAGGCTCTAACTATGGCTACACCTTC	CATKAITGLGSNYGYTF
TRBV6-2/TRBV6-3	TRBD1	few	TRBJ1-2	TGTGCCAGCAGTCACTGGACAGGGCATCCGTCTTATGGCTACACCTTC	CASSHWTGHPSYGYTF
TRBV20-1	NA	few	TRBJ1-6	TGCAGTGCTAGCCAGGATTATAATTCACCCCTCCACTTT	CSASQDYNSPLHF
TRBV7-6	NA	NA	TRBJ2-4	TGTGCCAGCAGCTTAGATTCGGGAGAGTCAAACATTCAGTACTTC	CASSLDSGESNIQYF
TRBV19	NA	NA	TRBJ1-1	TGTGCCAGTAGTATATTAGGTGGGGCGGGGCGCCGTGTGATGGTGAACACTGAAGCTTTCTTT	CASSILGGAGRRVMVNTEAFF
TRBV24-1	TRBD2	NA	TRBJ2-7	TGTGCCACCAGTGATCCGACTAGCGGTTACGAGCAGTACTTC	CATSDPTSGYEQYF
TRBV13	TRBD2	few	TRBJ2-3	TGTGCCAGCAGCTTCGTGCGGGAGGCAGATACGCAGTATTTT	CASSFVREADTQYF
TRBV24-1	TRBD2	NA	TRBJ2-3	TGTGCCACCAGTGACCGAACTCTAGCGGGAGCATCAGATACGCAGTATTTT	CATSDRTLAGASDTQYF
TRBV6-2/TRBV6-3	NA	NA	TRBJ2-7	TGTGCCAGCAGTTACTCAGGGCGCCGACAGAACTACGAGCAGTACTTC	CASSYSGRRQNYEQYF
TRBV6-1	NA	few	TRBJ1-5	TGTGCCAGCAGTCCGGGACAAGCCCTCAATCAGCCCCAGCATTTT	CASSPGQALNQPQHF
TRBV13	TRBD2	few	TRBJ2-3	TGTGCCAGCAGCGCGAAACTAGCGGATCTCACAGATACGCAGTATTTT	CASSAKLADLTDTQYF
TRBV7-6	NA	many	TRBJ2-4	TGTGCCAGCAGCCCCCGGACCCCAAACATTCAGTACTTC	CASSPRTPNIQYF
TRBV7-2	NA	few	TRBJ2-7	TGTGCCAGCAGCTTTACCCCCTTTACAGGATCCTACGAGCAGTACTTC	CASSFTPFTGSYEQYF
TRBV12-3/TRBV12-4	TRBD1	NA	TRBJ2-7	TGTGCCAGCAGGGGGACAGGAACCCTCTACGAGCAGTACTTC	CASRGTGTLYEQYF
TRBV19	NA	few	TRBJ2-5	TGTGCCAGTAGTATCTCCGAGGGATATGAGACCCAGTACTTC	CASSISEGYETQYF
TRBV19	TRBD1	NA	TRBJ2-1	TGTGCCAGCGATTTAGGACAGGGGGGCTACAATGAGCAGTTCTTC	CASDLGQGGYNEQFF
TRBV6-1	TRBD1	few	TRBJ2-1	TGTGCCAGCAAAGGGGGCGGGCTGGCCTACAATGAGCAGTTCTTC	CASKGGGLAYNEQFF
TRBV9	NA	few	TRBJ1-1	TGTGCCAGCAGCGTAGCGATAACTCCGGTGAACACTGAAGCTTTCTTT	CASSVAITPVNTEAFF
TRBV7-2	NA	many	TRBJ1-2	TGTGCCAGCAGCTTAGAGAAGGCAGGGATTTATGGCTACACCTTC	CASSLEKAGIYGYTF
TRBV4-1	NA	NA	TRBJ2-7	TGCGCCAGCAGCCCGGGACTGACCTCCTACGAGCAGTACTTC	CASSPGLTSYEQYF
TRBV2	NA	NA	TRBJ1-1	TGTGCCAGCAGTGGCGACAGCACTGAAGCTTTCTTT	CASSGDSTEAFF
TRBV20-1	NA	NA	TRBJ1-2	TGCATTGCTAGTATGGCAGTCTATGGCTACACCTTC	CIASMAVYGYTF
TRBV11-2	TRBD1	NA	TRBJ2-3	TGTGCCAGCAGCCGAACAGGGGTCGGGACAGATACGCAGTATTTT	CASSRTGVGTDTQYF
TRBV20-1	TRBD2	NA	TRBJ2-1	TGCAGTGCTAGAGATGCTAGCGGGATCGACAATGAGCAGTTCTTC	CSARDASGIDNEQFF
TRBV30	TRBD1	NA	TRBJ2-7	TGTGCCTGGCGACGACAGGGGAACGAGCAGTACTTC	CAWRRQGNEQYF
TRBV6-1	NA	NA	TRBJ2-5	TGTGCCAGCACCGGAACAGGGACAAGCCGAGGGGAGACCCAGTACTTC	CASTGTGTSRGETQYF
TRBV11-3	TRBD2	NA	TRBJ2-1	TGTGCCAGCAGCTTCTCAGCGGGGGGCCATGAGCAGTTCTTC	CASSFSAGGHEQFF
TRBV29-1	NA	NA	TRBJ2-2	TGCAGCGCCAAATCGGGACTCACGCACACCGGGGAGCTGTTTTTT	CSAKSGLTHTGELFF
TRBV7-9	TRBD2	few	TRBJ2-5	TGTGCCAGCTTTCGTTTGGCGGGAGAAAACCTCCAAGAGACCCAGTACTTC	CASFRLAGENLQETQYF